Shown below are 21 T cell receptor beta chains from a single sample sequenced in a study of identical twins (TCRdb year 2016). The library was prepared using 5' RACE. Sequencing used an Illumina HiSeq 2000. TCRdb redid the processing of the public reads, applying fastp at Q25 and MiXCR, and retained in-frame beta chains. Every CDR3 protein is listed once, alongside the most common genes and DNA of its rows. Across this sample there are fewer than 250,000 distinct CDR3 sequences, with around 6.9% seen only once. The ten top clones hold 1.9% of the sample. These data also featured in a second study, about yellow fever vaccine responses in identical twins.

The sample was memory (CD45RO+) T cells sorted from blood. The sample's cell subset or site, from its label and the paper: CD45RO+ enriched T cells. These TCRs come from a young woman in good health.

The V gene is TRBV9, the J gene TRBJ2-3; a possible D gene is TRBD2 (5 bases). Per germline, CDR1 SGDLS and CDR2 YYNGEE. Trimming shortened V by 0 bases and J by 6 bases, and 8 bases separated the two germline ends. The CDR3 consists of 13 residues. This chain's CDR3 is CASSVVGVDTQYF. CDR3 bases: TGTGCCAGCAGCGTAGTGGGAGTCGATACGCAGTATTTT.

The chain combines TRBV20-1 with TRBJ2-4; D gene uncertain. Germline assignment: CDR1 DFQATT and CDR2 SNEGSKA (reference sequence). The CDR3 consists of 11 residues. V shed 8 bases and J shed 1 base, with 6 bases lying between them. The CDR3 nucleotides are TGCAGTTGCGATGCCAAAAACATTCAGTACTTC. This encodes CSCDAKNIQYF.

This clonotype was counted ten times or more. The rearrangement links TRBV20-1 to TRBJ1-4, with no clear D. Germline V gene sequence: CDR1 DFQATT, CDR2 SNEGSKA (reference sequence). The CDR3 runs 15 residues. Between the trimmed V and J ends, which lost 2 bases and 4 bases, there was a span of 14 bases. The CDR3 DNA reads TGCAGTGCTAGATATTCGGGTGCTGGTAATGAAAAACTGTTTTTT. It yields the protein CSARYSGAGNEKLFF.

CDR3 coding DNA: TGCGCCAGCAGTGAGGGCAGGGCTACCAGCTCCTACGAGCAGTACTTC. Translating gives CASSEGRATSSYEQYF. This rearrangement joins TRBV10-2 to TRBJ2-7; a possible D gene is TRBD1 (5 bases). CDR1 and CDR2 from the germline V gene are WSHSY and SAAADI. The CDR3 loop spans 16 amino acids. Trimming pared 2 bases from V and 0 bases from J, leaving 14 bases between.

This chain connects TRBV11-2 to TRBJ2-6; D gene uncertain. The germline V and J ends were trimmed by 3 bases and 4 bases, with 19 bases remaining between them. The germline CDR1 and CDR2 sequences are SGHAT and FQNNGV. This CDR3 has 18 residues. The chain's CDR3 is CASSFKAWSSGGANVLTF. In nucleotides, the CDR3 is TGTGCCAGCAGCTTCAAGGCATGGAGCTCTGGAGGGGCCAACGTCCTGACTTTC.

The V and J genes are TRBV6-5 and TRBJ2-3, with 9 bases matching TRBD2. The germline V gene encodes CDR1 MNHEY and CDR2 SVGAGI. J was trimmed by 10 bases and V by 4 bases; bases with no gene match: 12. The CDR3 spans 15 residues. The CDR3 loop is CASSSGTSPGGAQYF. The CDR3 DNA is TGTGCCAGCAGTTCGGGGACTAGCCCAGGGGGAGCGCAGTATTTT.

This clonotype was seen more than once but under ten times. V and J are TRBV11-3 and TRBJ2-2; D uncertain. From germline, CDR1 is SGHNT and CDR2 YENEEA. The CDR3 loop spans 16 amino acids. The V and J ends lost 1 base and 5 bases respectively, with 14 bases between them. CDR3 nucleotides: TGTGCCAGCAGCTTAGGCCTAAAAGGGTCGACCGGGGAGCTGTTTTTT. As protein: CASSLGLKGSTGELFF.

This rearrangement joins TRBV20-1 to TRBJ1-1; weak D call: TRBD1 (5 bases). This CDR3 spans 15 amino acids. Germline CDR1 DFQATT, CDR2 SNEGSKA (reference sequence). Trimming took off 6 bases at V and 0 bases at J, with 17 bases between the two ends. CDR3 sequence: CSAVNQGGVNTEAFF. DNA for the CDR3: TGCAGTGCCGTAAACCAGGGAGGGGTGAACACTGAAGCTTTCTTT.

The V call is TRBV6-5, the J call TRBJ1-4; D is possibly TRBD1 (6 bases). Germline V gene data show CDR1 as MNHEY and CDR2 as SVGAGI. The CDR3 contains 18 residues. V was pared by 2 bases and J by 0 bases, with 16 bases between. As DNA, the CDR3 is TGTGCCAGCAGTTACACTGGGGCAGGGGCCGCAACTAATGAAAAACTGTTTTTT. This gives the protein CASSYTGAGAATNEKLFF.

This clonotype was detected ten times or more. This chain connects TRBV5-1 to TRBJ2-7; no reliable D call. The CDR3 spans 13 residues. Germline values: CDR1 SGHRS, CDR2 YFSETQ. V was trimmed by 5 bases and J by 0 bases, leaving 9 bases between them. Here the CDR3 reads CASSLTASYEQYF. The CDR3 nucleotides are TGCGCCAGCAGTTTGACGGCCTCCTACGAGCAGTACTTC.

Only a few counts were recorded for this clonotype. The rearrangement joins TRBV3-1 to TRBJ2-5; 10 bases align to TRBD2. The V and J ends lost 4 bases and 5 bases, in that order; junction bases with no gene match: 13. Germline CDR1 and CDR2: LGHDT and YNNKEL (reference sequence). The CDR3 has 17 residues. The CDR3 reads CASSPPFERGGLETQYF. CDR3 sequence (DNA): TGTGCCAGCAGCCCTCCCTTCGAGCGGGGGGGCCTTGAGACCCAGTACTTC.

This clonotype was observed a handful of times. CDR3 sequence (DNA): TGTGCCAGCAGCTCGACAGGGTTTGGGGCCAACGTCCTGACTTTC. It encodes CASSSTGFGANVLTF. J is TRBJ2-6 and V is TRBV7-3; 7 bases are shared with TRBD1. Germline CDR1 and CDR2: SGHTA and FQGTGA. Trimming cost V 4 bases and J 3 bases; bases outside gene matches: 3. This CDR3 contains 15 residues.

The chain's CDR3 is CASSYSGRAYEQYF. CDR3 nucleotide sequence: TGTGCCAGCAGTTACTCGGGGCGGGCTTACGAGCAGTACTTC. This chain joins TRBV6-5 and TRBJ2-7; D may be TRBD1 or TRBD2 (5 bases each). Trimming pared 0 bases from V and 4 bases from J, leaving 10 bases between. The CDR3 covers 14 residues. The V gene's germline CDR1 is MNHEY and CDR2 SVGAGI.

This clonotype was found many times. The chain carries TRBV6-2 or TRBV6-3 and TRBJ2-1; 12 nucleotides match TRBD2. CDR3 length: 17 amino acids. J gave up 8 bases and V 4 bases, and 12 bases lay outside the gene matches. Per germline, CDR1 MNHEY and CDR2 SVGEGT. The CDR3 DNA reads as TGTGCCAGCAGTTTTACCAGACTAGCGGGAGAGGGTCATGAGCAGTTCTTC. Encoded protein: CASSFTRLAGEGHEQFF.

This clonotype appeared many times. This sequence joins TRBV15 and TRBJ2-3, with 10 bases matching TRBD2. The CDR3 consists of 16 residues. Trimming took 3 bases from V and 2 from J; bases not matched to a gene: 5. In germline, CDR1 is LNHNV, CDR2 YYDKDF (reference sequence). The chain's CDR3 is CATSREGLAPTDTQYF. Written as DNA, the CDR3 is TGTGCCACCAGCAGGGAGGGACTAGCGCCCACAGATACGCAGTATTTT.

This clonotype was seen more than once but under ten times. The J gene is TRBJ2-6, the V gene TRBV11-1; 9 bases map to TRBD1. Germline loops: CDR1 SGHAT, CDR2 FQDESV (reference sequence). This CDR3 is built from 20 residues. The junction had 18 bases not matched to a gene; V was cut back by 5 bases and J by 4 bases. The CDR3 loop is CASSDSPGQGRATGANVLTF. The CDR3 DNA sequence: TGTGCCAGCAGCGACTCCCCAGGACAGGGGCGCGCAACCGGGGCCAACGTCCTGACTTTC.

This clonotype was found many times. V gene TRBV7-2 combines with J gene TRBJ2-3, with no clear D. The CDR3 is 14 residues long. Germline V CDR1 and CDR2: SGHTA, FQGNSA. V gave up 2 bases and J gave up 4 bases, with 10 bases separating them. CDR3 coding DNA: TGTGCCAGCAGCTTACCTACGAGCCCAGATACGCAGTATTTT. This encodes CASSLPTSPDTQYF.

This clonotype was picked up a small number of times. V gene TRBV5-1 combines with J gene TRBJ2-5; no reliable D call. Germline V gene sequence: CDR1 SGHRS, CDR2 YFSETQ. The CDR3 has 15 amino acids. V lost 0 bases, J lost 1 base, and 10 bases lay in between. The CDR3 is CASSLAGRSQETQYF. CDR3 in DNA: TGCGCCAGCAGCTTGGCCGGGCGCAGCCAAGAGACCCAGTACTTC.

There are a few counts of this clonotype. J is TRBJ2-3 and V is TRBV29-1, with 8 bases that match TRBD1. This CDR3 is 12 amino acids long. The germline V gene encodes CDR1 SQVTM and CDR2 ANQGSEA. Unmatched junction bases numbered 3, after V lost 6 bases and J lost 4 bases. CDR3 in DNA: TGCAGCGTCGCGGACAGGGCAGATACGCAGTATTTT. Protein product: CSVADRADTQYF.

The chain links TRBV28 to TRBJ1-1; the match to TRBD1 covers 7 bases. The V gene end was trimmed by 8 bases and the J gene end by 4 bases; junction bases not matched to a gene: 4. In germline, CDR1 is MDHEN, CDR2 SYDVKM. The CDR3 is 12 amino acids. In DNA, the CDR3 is TGTGCCAGCGGAGGGGGCTTCACTGAAGCTTTCTTT. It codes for CASGGGFTEAFF.

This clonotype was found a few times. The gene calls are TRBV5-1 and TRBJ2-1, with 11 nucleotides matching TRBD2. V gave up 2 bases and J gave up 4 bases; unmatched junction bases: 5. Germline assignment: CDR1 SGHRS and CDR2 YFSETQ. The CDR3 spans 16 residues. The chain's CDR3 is CASSLTGTSGYNEQFF. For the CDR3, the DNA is TGCGCCAGCAGCTTAACCGGGACTAGCGGTTACAATGAGCAGTTCTTC.